The 24 T cell receptor beta chains listed next were all sequenced from one sample in a study of blood T cell repertoires in COVID-19. The repertoire was sequenced with immunoSEQ multiplex PCR; TCRdb's copy has only in-frame clones and lacks some. The sample has approximately 140,000 clones, 80% to 90% seen once. Sequenced material: PBMCs or T cells enriched from blood (not recorded which). These receptors were taken from a man aged 40-50 years with acute COVID-19.

The genes are TRBV19 and TRBJ1-6; D uncertain. V lost 3 bases and J 7 bases, leaving 4 bases between the germline ends. Per the germline V gene, CDR1 is LNHDA and CDR2 is SQIVND (reference sequence). The CDR3 runs to 12 residues. The CDR3 is CASSILNSPLHF. CDR3 coding DNA: TGTGCCAGTAGTATCCTGAATTCACCCCTCCACTTT.

The J gene is TRBJ2-7, the V gene TRBV9; 7 nucleotides agree with TRBD1. The V segment lost 0 bases and the J segment 3 bases; nucleotides outside the gene matches: 9. Per the germline V gene, CDR1 is SGDLS and CDR2 is YYNGEE. The CDR3 consists of 16 residues. The CDR3 DNA follows: TGTGCCAGCAGCGTAGGGTTCGGGACAGAACGCTACGAGCAGTACTTC. Protein product: CASSVGFGTERYEQYF.

The chain is built from TRBV12-3 or TRBV12-4 and TRBJ2-1, with a possible D match to TRBD2 (5 bases). With 4 bases removed from V and 10 bases from J, the gap between germline ends came to 8 bases. The CDR3 is 11 residues long. CDR3 sequence: CASSSQREQFF. The CDR3 region has the DNA TGTGCCAGCAGTTCTCAGCGGGAGCAGTTCTTC.

The chain joins TRBV3-1 (or the pseudogene TRBV3-2) to TRBJ2-1, with 11 bases aligning to TRBD2. The length of the CDR3 is 14 residues. J gave up 9 bases and V 0 bases, and 1 base lay outside the gene matches. Germline values: CDR1 LGHDT, CDR2 YNNKEL (reference sequence). The chain's CDR3 is CASSQEGTSGEQFF. The CDR3 coding sequence is TGTGCCAGCAGCCAAGAGGGGACTAGCGGTGAGCAGTTCTTC.

V is TRBV2 and J is TRBJ2-7, with no clear D. The V gene's germline CDR1 is SNHLY and CDR2 FYNNEI. This CDR3 contains 12 residues. The ends were cut back, 2 bases at V and 3 bases at J, with 5 bases in the middle. The CDR3 DNA sequence: TGTGCCAGCAGTGAACAGGTCTACGAGCAGTACTTC. This sequence encodes CASSEQVYEQYF.

This clone was picked up a small number of times. The chain employs TRBV7-9 and TRBJ1-2; no firm D call. This CDR3 comprises 15 residues. With 1 base removed from V and 8 bases from J, the gap between germline ends came to 17 bases. Looked up from germline, CDR1 is SEHNR and CDR2 is FQNEAQ (reference sequence). The CDR3 nucleotides read TGTGCCAGCAGCTTAGATCGACGGGGAGCAGCGGGCTACACCTTC. As protein: CASSLDRRGAAGYTF.

V usage is TRBV12-5 and J usage is TRBJ1-2; TRBD1 agrees at 10 bases. CDR1 LGHNT and CDR2 FRNRAP come from the germline V gene. After removal of 7 bases from V and 11 bases from J, the junction contained 16 bases not matched to a gene. CDR3 length: 15 residues. The CDR3, as DNA: TGTGCTAGTGCCTGGGCCTCCGGGACAGGGGTAGCATACACCTTC. This sequence encodes CASAWASGTGVAYTF.

This chain connects TRBV12-3 or TRBV12-4 to TRBJ2-3, with a tentative D call TRBD2 (5 bases). This CDR3 contains 13 residues. V was shortened by 4 bases and J by 3 bases, with 8 bases between the two germline ends. The CDR3 region has the DNA TGTGCCAGCAGTTCTCCGGGAACAGATACGCAGTATTTT. Translation gives CASSSPGTDTQYF.

V and J are TRBV9 and TRBJ1-5, with TRBD1 identical over 11 bases. Germline V CDR1 and CDR2: SGDLS, YYNGEE. The ends lost 4 bases at V and 5 bases at J; junction bases unmatched: 5. The CDR3 loop spans 15 amino acids. The CDR3 protein is CASSRGQGADQPQHF. The CDR3 nucleotides are TGTGCCAGCAGCCGCGGACAGGGGGCTGATCAGCCCCAGCATTTT.

The gene calls are TRBV3-1 (or the pseudogene TRBV3-2) and TRBJ1-5; D gene uncertain. In germline, CDR1 is LGHDT, CDR2 YNNKEL (reference sequence). This CDR3 is built from 13 residues. Trimming removed 4 bases from V and 7 bases from J, with 11 bases in between. This CDR3 is CASSPMLGQPQHF. The CDR3 DNA follows: TGTGCCAGCAGCCCGATGCTGGGCCAGCCCCAGCATTTT.

This clone was picked up one time. This chain uses TRBV10-3 with TRBJ2-1; D ambiguous. V dropped 6 bases and J dropped 9 bases, with 15 bases sitting between them. The CDR3 covers 13 residues. From germline, CDR1 is ENHRY and CDR2 SYGVKD. In DNA form, the CDR3 reads TGTGCCATCAGAACTAACCTCCATCGTGAGCAGTTCTTC. The encoded protein is CAIRTNLHREQFF.

The V gene is TRBV9, the J gene TRBJ1-1, with D possibly being TRBD1 (5 bases). The CDR3 contains 14 residues. Trimming removed 4 bases at V and 1 base at J, with 11 bases between. Germline CDR1 is SGDLS and CDR2 is YYNGEE. CDR3 loop: CASSPLGQNTEAFF. The CDR3 bases are TGTGCCAGCAGCCCACTCGGACAGAACACTGAAGCTTTCTTT.

This clone was detected a few times. The chain uses TRBV7-2 and TRBJ2-7; 9 bases align to TRBD2. This CDR3 has 15 amino acids. Trimming took 5 bases from V and 4 from J; bases not matched to a gene: 9. Germline V gene data show CDR1 as SGHTA and CDR2 as FQGNSA. The CDR3: CASSPLAGAGYEQYF. The CDR3 DNA follows: TGTGCCAGCAGCCCGTTAGCGGGAGCAGGTTACGAGCAGTACTTC.

This clone showed up just once. This rearrangement joins TRBV27 to TRBJ2-3; no clear D. Germline CDR1 reads MNHEY; CDR2 reads SMNVEV (reference sequence). The CDR3 has 15 residues. V dropped 3 bases and J dropped 2 bases, with 12 bases sitting between them. This CDR3 is CASSFIDTFTDTQYF. CDR3 DNA: TGTGCCAGCAGTTTCATCGACACGTTCACAGATACGCAGTATTTT.

The sample holds one count of this clone. V is TRBV5-1 and J is TRBJ2-3, with D tentatively TRBD2 (5 bases). V lost 0 bases and J lost 1, with 9 bases in between. The CDR3 consists of 15 residues. The germline V gene encodes CDR1 SGHRS and CDR2 YFSETQ. CDR3 region: CASSLGLGGTDTQYF. The CDR3 DNA is TGCGCCAGCAGCTTGGGACTGGGAGGCACAGATACGCAGTATTTT.

The CDR3 region is CASSDLLLNEQFF. CDR3 bases: TGTGCCAGCTCAGACTTACTCCTTAATGAGCAGTTCTTC. The V call is TRBV18, the J call TRBJ2-1; D call uncertain. V was clipped by 5 bases and J by 7 bases, with 12 bases between them. CDR1 and CDR2 from the germline V gene are KGHSH and LQKENI. The CDR3 totals 13 residues.

The chain links TRBV18 to TRBJ1-2, with D hard to call. CDR1 and CDR2 (germline): KGHSH, LQKENI. Trimming removed 1 base from V and 3 bases from J, with 6 bases in between. This CDR3 contains 13 residues. The CDR3 region is CASSPQSDYGYTF. DNA for the CDR3: TGTGCCAGCTCACCACAGTCGGACTATGGCTACACCTTC.

The chain links TRBV5-4 to TRBJ2-3, with TRBD2 matching over 8 bases. Germline CDR1 and CDR2: SGHNT and YYREEE (reference sequence). CDR3 length: 14 amino acids. Losses at the gene ends were 5 bases for V and 1 base for J; bases not matched to a gene: 3. The CDR3 DNA is TGTGCCAGCAGGCCAGCGGGAGGCACAGATACGCAGTATTTT. Translating gives CASRPAGGTDTQYF.

The rearrangement joins TRBV30 to TRBJ2-6; D is undetermined. V was trimmed by 4 bases and J by 0 bases, leaving 4 bases between them. The germline V gene encodes CDR1 GTSNPN and CDR2 SVGIG (reference sequence). This CDR3 has 13 residues. The CDR3 reads CAWINSGANVLTF. CDR3 nucleotide sequence: TGTGCCTGGATCAACTCTGGGGCCAACGTCCTGACTTTC.

The J gene is TRBJ2-3, the V gene TRBV9; D is perhaps TRBD1 (5 bases). V was shortened by 0 bases and J by 8 bases, with 16 bases between the two germline ends. The CDR3 covers 15 residues. Germline CDR1 SGDLS, CDR2 YYNGEE. As DNA, the CDR3 is TGTGCCAGCAGCGTAGGGGCCGTTCCGCAGGGTACGCAGTATTTT. Translated, it gives CASSVGAVPQGTQYF.

V gene TRBV6-4 combines with J gene TRBJ2-3; 8 positions match TRBD1. With V trimmed by 4 bases and J by 3 bases, 3 bases remained unmatched. This CDR3 has 14 amino acids. Germline V CDR1 and CDR2: MRHNA, SNTAGT. CDR3 nucleotide sequence: TGTGCCAGCAGTGCGACAGGGGAAACAGATACGCAGTATTTT. Its protein product is CASSATGETDTQYF.

The chain uses TRBV18 and TRBJ1-5; 10 positions agree with TRBD1. Looked up from germline, CDR1 is KGHSH and CDR2 is LQKENI. J gave up 6 bases and V 3 bases, and 8 bases lay outside the gene matches. This CDR3 comprises 16 residues. CDR3 sequence reads: CASSPTGTGASQPQHF. In DNA form, the CDR3 reads TGTGCCAGCTCACCGACCGGGACAGGGGCGTCTCAGCCCCAGCATTTT.

The J gene is TRBJ1-6, the V gene TRBV10-1; the match to TRBD1 covers 7 bases. Trimming cost V 6 bases and J 9 bases; bases outside gene matches: 11. From germline, CDR1 is WNHNN and CDR2 SYGVQD (reference sequence). The CDR3 length is 15 residues. The CDR3 loop reads CASSETGTAGSPLHF. The CDR3 region has the DNA TGCGCCAGCAGCGAAACCGGGACAGCGGGTTCACCCCTCCACTTT.

The genes are TRBV7-9 and TRBJ2-7; 9 bases fit TRBD1. Germline CDR1 is SEHNR and CDR2 is FQNEAQ (reference sequence). CDR3 length equals 14 residues. After removal of 5 bases from V and 6 bases from J, the junction contained 8 bases not matched to a gene. The chain's CDR3 is CASSRWTGEGEQYF. DNA of the CDR3: TGTGCCAGCAGCCGATGGACAGGGGAGGGCGAGCAGTACTTC. Full variable domain (missing parts from reference TRBV7-9 and TRBJ2-7): DTGVSQNPRHKITKRGQNVTFRCDPISEHNRLYWYRQTLGQGPEFLTYFQNEAQLEKSRLLSDRFSAERPKGSFSTLEIQRTEQGDSAMYLCASSRWTGEGEQYFGPGTRLTVT.